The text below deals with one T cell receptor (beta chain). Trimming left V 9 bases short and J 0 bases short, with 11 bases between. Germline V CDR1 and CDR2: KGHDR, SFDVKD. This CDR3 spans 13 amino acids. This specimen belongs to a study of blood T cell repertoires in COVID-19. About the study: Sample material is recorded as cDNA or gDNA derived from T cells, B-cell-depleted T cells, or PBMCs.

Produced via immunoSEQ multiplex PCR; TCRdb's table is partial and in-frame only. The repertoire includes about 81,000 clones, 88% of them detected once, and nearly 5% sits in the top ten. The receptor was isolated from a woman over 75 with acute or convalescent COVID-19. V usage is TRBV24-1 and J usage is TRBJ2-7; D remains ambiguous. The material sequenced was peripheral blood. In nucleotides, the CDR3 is TGTGCCACCCCCGGAGCTCCCTCCTACGAGCAGTACTTC. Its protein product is CATPGAPSYEQYF.